Given below is one T cell receptor (beta chain) in context. This record belongs to a study of T cell responses to AZD1222 COVID-19 vaccine. The V gene end was trimmed by 5 bases and the J gene end by 7 bases; junction bases not matched to a gene: 5. The CDR3 has 13 amino acids. The germline CDR1 and CDR2 sequences are SNHLY and FYNNEI. The repertoire was sequenced with immunoSEQ multiplex PCR; TCRdb's copy has only in-frame clones and lacks some. The sample consists of over 150,000 clones, around 89% of them appearing once. This TCR derives from an adult who received the AZD1222 COVID-19 vaccine. The chain joins TRBV2 to TRBJ1-2; 9 bases fit TRBD1. The sequenced sample was peripheral blood, obtained 28 days after the second AZD1222 dose. CDR3 bases: TGTGCCAGCAGTTACGCGACAGGGGGTGGCTACACCTTC. Its translation: CASSYATGGGYTF.